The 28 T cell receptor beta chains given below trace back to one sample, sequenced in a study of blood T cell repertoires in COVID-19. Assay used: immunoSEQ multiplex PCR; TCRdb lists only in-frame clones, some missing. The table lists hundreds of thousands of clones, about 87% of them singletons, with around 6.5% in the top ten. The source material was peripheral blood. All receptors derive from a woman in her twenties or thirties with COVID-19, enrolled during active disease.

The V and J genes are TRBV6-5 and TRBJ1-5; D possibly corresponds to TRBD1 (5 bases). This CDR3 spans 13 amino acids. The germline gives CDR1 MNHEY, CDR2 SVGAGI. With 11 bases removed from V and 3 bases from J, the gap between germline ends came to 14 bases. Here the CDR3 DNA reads TGTGCCGGCCACGACAGACCCAATCAGCCCCAGCATTTT. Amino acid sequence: CAGHDRPNQPQHF.

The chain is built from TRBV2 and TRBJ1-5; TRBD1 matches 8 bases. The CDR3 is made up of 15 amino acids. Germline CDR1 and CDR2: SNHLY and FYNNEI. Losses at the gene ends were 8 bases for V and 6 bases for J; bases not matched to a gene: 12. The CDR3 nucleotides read TGTGCCAGCTCCCAGGACACAGGGGGGGGTCAGCCCCAGCATTTT. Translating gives CASSQDTGGGQPQHF. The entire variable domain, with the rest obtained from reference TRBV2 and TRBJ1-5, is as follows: EPEVTQTPSHQVTQMGQEVILRCVPISNHLYFYWYRQILGQKVEFLVSFYNNEISEKSEIFDDQFSVERPDGSNFTLKIRSTKLEDSAMYFCASSQDTGGGQPQHFGDGTRLSIL.

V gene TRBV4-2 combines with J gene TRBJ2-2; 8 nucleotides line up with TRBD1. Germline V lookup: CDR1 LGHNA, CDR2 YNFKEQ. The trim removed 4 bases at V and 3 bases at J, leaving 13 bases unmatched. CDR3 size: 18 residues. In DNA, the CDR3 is TGTGCCAGCAGCCTACATCAGGACAGGGCCAGTGACACCGGGGAGCTGTTTTTT. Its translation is CASSLHQDRASDTGELFF.

The CDR3 spells CASRPPGQGTYNEQFF. The CDR3 DNA follows: TGTGCCAGCAGGCCCCCGGGACAGGGAACCTACAATGAGCAGTTCTTC. This chain links TRBV28 with TRBJ2-1; 9 bases match TRBD1. From germline, CDR1 is MDHEN and CDR2 SYDVKM. V gave up 6 bases and J gave up 2 bases; unmatched junction bases: 8. The CDR3 is 16 residues long.

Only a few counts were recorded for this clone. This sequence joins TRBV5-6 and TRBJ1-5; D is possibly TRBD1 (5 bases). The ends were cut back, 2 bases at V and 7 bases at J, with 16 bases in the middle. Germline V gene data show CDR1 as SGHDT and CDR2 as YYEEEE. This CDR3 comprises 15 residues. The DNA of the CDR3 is TGTGCCAGCAGCTTCGGACACACGCCCAGACAGCCCCAGCATTTT. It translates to CASSFGHTPRQPQHF.

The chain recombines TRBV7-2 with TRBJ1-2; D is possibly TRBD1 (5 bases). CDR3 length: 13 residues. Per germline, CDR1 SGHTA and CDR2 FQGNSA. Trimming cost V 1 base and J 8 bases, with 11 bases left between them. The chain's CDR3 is CASSLGRGGGYTF. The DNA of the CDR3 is TGTGCCAGCAGCTTAGGTAGGGGCGGAGGCTACACCTTC.

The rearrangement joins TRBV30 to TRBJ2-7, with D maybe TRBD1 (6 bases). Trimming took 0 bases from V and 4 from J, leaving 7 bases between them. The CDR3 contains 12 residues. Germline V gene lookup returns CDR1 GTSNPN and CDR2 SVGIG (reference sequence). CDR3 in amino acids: CAWSVQGYEQYV. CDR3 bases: TGTGCCTGGAGTGTACAGGGTTACGAGCAGTACGTC.

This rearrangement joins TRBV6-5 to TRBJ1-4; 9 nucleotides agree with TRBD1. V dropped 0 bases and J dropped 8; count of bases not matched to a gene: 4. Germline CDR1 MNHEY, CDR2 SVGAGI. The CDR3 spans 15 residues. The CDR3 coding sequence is TGTGCCAGCAGTTACTCGGGACAGGGAGGCGAAAAACTGTTTTTT. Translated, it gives CASSYSGQGGEKLFF.

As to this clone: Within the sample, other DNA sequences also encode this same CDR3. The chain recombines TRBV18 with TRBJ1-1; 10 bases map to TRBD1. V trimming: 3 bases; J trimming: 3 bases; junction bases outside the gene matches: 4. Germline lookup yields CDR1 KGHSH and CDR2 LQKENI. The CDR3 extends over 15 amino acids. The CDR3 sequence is CASSPRTGGDTEAFF. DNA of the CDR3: TGTGCCAGCTCACCCCGGACAGGGGGAGACACTGAAGCTTTCTTT.

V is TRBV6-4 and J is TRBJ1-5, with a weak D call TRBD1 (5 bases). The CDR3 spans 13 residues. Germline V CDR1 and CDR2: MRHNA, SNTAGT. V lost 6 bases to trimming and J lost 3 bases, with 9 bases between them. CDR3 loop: CASRQAPNQPQHF. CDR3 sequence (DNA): TGTGCCAGCAGACAGGCTCCCAATCAGCCCCAGCATTTT.

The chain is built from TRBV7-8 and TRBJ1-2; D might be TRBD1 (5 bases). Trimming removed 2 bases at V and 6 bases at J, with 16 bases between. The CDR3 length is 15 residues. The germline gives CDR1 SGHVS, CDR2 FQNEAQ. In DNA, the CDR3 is TGTGCCAGCAGCTTATTCCCGACAGAAACCAATGGCTACACCTTC. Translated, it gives CASSLFPTETNGYTF.

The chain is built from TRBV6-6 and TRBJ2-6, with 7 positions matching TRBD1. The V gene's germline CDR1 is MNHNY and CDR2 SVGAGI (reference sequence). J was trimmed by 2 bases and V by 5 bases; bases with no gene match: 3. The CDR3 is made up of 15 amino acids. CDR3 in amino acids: CASSHRGAGANVLTF. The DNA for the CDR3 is TGTGCCAGCAGTCACAGGGGAGCTGGGGCCAACGTCCTGACTTTC.

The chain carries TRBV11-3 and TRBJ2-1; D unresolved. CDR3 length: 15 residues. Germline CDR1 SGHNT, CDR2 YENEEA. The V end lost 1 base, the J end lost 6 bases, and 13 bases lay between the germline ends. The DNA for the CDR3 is TGTGCCAGCAGCTTAGGTGGTCACTGGAGCAATGAGCAGTTCTTC. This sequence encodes CASSLGGHWSNEQFF.

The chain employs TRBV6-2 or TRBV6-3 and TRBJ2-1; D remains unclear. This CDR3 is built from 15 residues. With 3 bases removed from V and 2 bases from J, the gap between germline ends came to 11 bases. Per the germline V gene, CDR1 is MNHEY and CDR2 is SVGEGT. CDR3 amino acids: CASSYSSLTYNEQFF. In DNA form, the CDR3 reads TGTGCCAGCAGTTATAGCTCCTTGACCTACAATGAGCAGTTCTTC.

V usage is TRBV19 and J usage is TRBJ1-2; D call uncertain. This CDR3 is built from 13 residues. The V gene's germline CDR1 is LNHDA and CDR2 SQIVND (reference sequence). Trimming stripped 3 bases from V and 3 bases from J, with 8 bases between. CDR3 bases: TGTGCCAGTAGTATGGGAGGAGACTATGGCTACACCTTC. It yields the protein CASSMGGDYGYTF. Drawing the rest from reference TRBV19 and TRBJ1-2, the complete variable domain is DGGITQSPKYLFRKEGQNVTLSCEQNLNHDAMYWYRQDPGQGLRLIYYSQIVNDFQKGDIAEGYSVSREKKESFPLTVTSAQKNPTAFYLCASSMGGDYGYTFGSGTRLTVV.

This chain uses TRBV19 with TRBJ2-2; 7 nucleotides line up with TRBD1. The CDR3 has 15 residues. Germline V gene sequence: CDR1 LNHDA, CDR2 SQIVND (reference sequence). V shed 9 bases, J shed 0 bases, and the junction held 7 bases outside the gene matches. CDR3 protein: CASRRQGANTGELFF. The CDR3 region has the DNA TGTGCCAGCAGGCGTCAGGGGGCGAACACCGGGGAGCTGTTTTTT. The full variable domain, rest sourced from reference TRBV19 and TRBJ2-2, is DGGITQSPKYLFRKEGQNVTLSCEQNLNHDAMYWYRQDPGQGLRLIYYSQIVNDFQKGDIAEGYSVSREKKESFPLTVTSAQKNPTAFYLCASRRQGANTGELFFGEGSRLTVL.

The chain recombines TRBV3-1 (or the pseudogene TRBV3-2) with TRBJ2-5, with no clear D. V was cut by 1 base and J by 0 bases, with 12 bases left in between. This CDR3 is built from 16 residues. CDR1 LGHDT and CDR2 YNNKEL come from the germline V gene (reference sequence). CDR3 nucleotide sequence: TGTGCCAGCAGCCAAGCTGGGCGATCGTACCAAGAGACCCAGTACTTC. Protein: CASSQAGRSYQETQYF.

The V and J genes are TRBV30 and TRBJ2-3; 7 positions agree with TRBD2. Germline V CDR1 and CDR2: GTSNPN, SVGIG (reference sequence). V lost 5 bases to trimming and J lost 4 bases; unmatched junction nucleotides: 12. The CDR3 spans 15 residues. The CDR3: CAWSLGGSWADTQYF. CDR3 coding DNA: TGTGCCTGGTCCCTTGGCGGGAGTTGGGCAGATACGCAGTATTTT.

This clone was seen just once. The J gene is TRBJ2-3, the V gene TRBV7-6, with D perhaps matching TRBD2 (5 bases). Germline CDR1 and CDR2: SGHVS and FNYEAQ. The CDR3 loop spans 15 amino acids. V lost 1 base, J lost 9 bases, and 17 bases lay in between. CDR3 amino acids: CASSLGWSSGNTQYF. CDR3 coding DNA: TGTGCCAGCAGCTTAGGATGGTCCTCGGGGAACACGCAGTATTTT. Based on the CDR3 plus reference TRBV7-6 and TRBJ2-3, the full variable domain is GAGVSQSPRYKVTKRGQDVALRCDPISGHVSLYWYRQALGQGPEFLTYFNYEAQQDKSGLPNDRFSAERPEGSISTLTIQRTEQRDSAMYRCASSLGWSSGNTQYFGPGTRLTVL.

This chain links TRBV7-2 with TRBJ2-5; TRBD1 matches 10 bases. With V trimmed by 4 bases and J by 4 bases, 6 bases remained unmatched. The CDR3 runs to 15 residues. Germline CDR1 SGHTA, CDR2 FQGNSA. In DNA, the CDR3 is TGTGCCAGCAGCTCAGGACAGGGGGTTGGAGAGACCCAGTACTTC. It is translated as CASSSGQGVGETQYF.

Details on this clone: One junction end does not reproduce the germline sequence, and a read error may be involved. The CDR3 loop reads CASSLRDRNSEAFF. The CDR3 DNA reads as TGTGCCAGCAGCTTACGGGACAGGAACTCTGAAGCTTTCTTT. The chain couples TRBV11-3 to TRBJ1-1; 8 bases align to TRBD1. Germline lookup yields CDR1 SGHNT and CDR2 YENEEA. CDR3 size: 14 residues.

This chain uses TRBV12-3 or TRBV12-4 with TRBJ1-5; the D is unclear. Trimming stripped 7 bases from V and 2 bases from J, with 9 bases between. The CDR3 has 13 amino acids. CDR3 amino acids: CASTQDGNQPQHF. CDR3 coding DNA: TGTGCCAGCACCCAGGATGGCAATCAGCCCCAGCATTTT.

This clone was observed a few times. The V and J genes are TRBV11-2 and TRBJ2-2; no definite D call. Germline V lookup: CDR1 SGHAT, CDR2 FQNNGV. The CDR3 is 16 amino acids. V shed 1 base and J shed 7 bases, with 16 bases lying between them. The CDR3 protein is CASSLGISVSSGELFF. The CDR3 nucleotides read TGTGCCAGCAGCTTAGGCATTTCGGTATCGAGCGGGGAGCTGTTTTTT.

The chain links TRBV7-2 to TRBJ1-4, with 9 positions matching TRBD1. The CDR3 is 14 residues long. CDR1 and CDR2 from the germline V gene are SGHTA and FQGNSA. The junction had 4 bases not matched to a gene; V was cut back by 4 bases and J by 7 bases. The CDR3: CASSSGTGIEKLFF. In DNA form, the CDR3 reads TGTGCCAGCAGCTCCGGGACAGGGATTGAAAAACTGTTTTTT.

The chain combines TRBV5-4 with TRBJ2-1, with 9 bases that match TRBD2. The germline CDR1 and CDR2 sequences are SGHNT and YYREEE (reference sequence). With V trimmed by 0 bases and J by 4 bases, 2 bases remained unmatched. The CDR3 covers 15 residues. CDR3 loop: CASSLELAGYNEQFF. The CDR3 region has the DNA TGTGCCAGCAGCTTGGAACTAGCGGGTTACAATGAGCAGTTCTTC. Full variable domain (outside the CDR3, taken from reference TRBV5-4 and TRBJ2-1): ETGVTQSPTHLIKTRGQQVTLRCSSQSGHNTVSWYQQALGQGPQFIFQYYREEENGRGNFPPRFSGLQFPNYSSELNVNALELDDSALYLCASSLELAGYNEQFFGPGTRLTVL.

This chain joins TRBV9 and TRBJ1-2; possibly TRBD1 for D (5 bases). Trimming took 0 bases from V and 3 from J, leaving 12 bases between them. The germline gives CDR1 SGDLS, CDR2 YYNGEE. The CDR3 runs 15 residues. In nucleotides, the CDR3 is TGTGCCAGCAGCGTAGGGCTGCCGACAGACTATGGCTACACCTTC. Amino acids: CASSVGLPTDYGYTF.

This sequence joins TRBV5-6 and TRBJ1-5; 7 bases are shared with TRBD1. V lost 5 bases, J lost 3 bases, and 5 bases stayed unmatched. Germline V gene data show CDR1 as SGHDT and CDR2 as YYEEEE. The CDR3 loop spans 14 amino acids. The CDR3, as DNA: TGTGCCAGCAGTTACGGGACAGACAATCAGCCCCAGCATTTT. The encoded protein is CASSYGTDNQPQHF.

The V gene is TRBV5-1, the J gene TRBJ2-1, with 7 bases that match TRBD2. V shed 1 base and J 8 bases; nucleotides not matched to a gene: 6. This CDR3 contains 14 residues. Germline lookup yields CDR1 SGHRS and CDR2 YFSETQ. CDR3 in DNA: TGCGCCAGCAGCTTGACCCGGGAGGCGCATGAGCAGTTCTTC. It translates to CASSLTREAHEQFF.